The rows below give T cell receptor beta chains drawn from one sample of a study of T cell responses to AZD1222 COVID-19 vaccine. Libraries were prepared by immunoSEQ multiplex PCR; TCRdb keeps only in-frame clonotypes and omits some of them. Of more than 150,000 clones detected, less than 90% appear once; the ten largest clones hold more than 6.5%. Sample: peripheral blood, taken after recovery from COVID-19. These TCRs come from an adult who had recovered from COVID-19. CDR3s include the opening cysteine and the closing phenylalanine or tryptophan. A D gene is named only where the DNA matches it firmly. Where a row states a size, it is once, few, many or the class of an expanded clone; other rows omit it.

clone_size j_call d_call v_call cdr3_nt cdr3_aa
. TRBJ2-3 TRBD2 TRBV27 TGTGCCAGCAGTTTGACTAGCGGGGCGGCAGATACGCAGTATTTT CASSLTSGAADTQYF
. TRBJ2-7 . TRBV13 TGTGCCAGCAGCTTGGGAGGCGAGCAGTACTTC CASSLGGEQYF
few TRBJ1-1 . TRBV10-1 TGCGCCAGCAGTGCGGGGGCCCCTGAAGCTTTCTTT CASSAGAPEAFF
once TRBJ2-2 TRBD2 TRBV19 TGTGCCGGGGGGACTAGCGGGAGTACCGGGGAGCTGTTTTTT CAGGTSGSTGELFF
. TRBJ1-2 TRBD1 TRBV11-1 TGTGCCAGCAGCTTTGGACAGGGAGCCTATGGCTACACCTTC CASSFGQGAYGYTF
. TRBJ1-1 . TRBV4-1 TGCGCCAGCAGCCAAGTACCGAACACTGAAGCTTTCTTT CASSQVPNTEAFF
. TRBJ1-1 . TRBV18 TGTGCCAGATACACACGGGGGGTCATGAACACTGAAGCTTTCTTT CARYTRGVMNTEAFF
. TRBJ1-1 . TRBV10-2 TGCGCCAGCAGTGATTGGGGAGAGGACACTGAAGCTTTCTTT CASSDWGEDTEAFF
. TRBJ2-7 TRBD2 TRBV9 TGTGCCAGCAGCCCGACTAGCGGGAACAACGAGCAGTACTTC CASSPTSGNNEQYF
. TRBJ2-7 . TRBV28 TGTGCCAGCAGTTTAGAGAGCCCCTACGAGCAGTACTTC CASSLESPYEQYF
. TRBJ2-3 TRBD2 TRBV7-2 TGTGCCAGCAGCTTAGAAGCGGGGGGCACAGATACGCAGTATTTT CASSLEAGGTDTQYF
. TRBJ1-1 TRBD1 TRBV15 TGTGCCACCAGCAGGGACAGGATTAACACTGAAGCTTTCTTT CATSRDRINTEAFF
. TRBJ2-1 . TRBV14 TGTGCCAGCAGCCAAGAGAGGGTAGTTGGTGAGCAGTTCTTC CASSQERVVGEQFF
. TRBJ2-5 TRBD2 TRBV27 TGTGCCAGCAGCCTAGCGGGAGTACGAGAGACCCAGTACTTC CASSLAGVRETQYF
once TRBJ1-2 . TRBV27 TGTGCCAGCAGTTTAGGGTCTAACTATGGCTACACCTTC CASSLGSNYGYTF
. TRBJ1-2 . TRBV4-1 TGCGCCAGCAGCCAACAAGGGACGGCGGAGGGCTACACCTTC CASSQQGTAEGYTF
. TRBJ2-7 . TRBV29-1 TGCAGCGTCGTCAAAGGAACCCAGCAGTACTTC CSVVKGTQQYF
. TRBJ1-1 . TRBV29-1 TGCAGCGTTGAAGTCCGCGGGCGGTACACTGAAGCTTTCTTT CSVEVRGRYTEAFF
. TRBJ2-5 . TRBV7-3 TGTGCCAGCAGCGTGGGACGTTCAGAGACCCAGTACTTC CASSVGRSETQYF
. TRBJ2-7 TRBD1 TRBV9 TGTGCCAGCCCCACCCGGGGACAGGGGAATTACGAGCAGTACTTC CASPTRGQGNYEQYF
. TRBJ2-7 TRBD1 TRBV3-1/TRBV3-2 TGTGCCAGCAGCCAAGACGGGACAGGGGTCTACGAGCAGTACTTC CASSQDGTGVYEQYF
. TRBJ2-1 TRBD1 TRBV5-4 TGTGCCAGCAGCTCAGGGACAGACCATAGCAATGAGCAGTTCTTC CASSSGTDHSNEQFF
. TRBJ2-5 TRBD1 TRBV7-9 TGTGCCAGCAGCCGGGGGGCGGGGACAGGGCGACAAGAGACCCAGTACTTC CASSRGAGTGRQETQYF
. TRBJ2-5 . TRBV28 TGTGCCAGCATCCTTTCGGGGATGGGAGAGACCCAGTACTTC CASILSGMGETQYF
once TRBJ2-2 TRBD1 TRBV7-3 TGTGCCAGCACCGCCGGGACAGGGTTCACCGGGGAGCTGTTTTTT CASTAGTGFTGELFF
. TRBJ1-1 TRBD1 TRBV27 TGTGCCAGCAGTTCAACCGGGACAGGGCGCCTGAACACTGAAGCTTTCTTT CASSSTGTGRLNTEAFF
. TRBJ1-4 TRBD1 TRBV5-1 TGCGCCAGCAGCTTGGGACAGGGCCTGAATGAAAAACTGTTTTTT CASSLGQGLNEKLFF
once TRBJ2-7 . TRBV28 TGTGCCAGCAGTTTCGAGGGCGGCAACTCCTACGAGCAGTACTTC CASSFEGGNSYEQYF
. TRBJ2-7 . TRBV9 TGTGCCAGCAGCGTAGGGGTGATCGAGCAGTACTTC CASSVGVIEQYF
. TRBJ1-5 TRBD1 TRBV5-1 TGCGCCAGCAGCCTCCGACAGGGGGCAAACTGTTCCCTATATAGCAATCAGCCCCAGCATTTT CASSLRQGANCSLYSNQPQHF
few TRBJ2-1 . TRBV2 TGTGCCAGCCCTCTCCTAGGGGGAGGAGGGGGGAATGAGCAGTTCTTC CASPLLGGGGGNEQFF
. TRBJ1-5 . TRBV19 TGTGCCAGTACCCGAAAGGGATATAATCAGCCCCAGCATTTT CASTRKGYNQPQHF
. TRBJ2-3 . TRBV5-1 TGCGCCAGCAGCTTGAGAGGGGACGATACGCAGTATTTT CASSLRGDDTQYF
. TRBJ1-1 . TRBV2 TGTGCCAGCAGTGGAGCGCCGAACACTGAAGCTTTCTTT CASSGAPNTEAFF
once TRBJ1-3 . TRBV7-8 TGTGCCAGCAGCTTAGTAGGTCTGTCTGGAAACACCATATATTTT CASSLVGLSGNTIYF
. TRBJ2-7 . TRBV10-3 TGTGCCATCAGTGAGGTCAGGGGCGGGTACGAGCAGTACTTC CAISEVRGGYEQYF
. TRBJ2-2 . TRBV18 TGTGCCAGCTCTCCCCTCGGAGGAGAGGGAACCGGGGAGCTGTTTTTT CASSPLGGEGTGELFF
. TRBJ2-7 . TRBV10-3 TGTGCCATCAGTGAGTCATTGGCAGGTTACTACGAGCAGTACTTC CAISESLAGYYEQYF
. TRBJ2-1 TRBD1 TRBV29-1 TGCAGCGTTCGACAGGGCGATGAGCAGTTCTTC CSVRQGDEQFF
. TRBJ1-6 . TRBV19 TGTGCCAGTAGTATTTCCTTTGACAGTGGAACATCACCCCTCCACTTT CASSISFDSGTSPLHF
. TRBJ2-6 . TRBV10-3 TGTGCCATACAGGACGGTGGGGCCAACGTCCTGACTTTC CAIQDGGANVLTF
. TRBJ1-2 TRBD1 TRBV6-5 TGTGCCAGCAGTTACCTGACAGGGGGGTACGGCTACACCTTC CASSYLTGGYGYTF
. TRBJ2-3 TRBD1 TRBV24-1 TGTGCCACCTCCCCGGGACAGTACACAGATACGCAGTATTTT CATSPGQYTDTQYF
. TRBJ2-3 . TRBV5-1 TGCGCCAGCAGCTTGCAAGGGATCACAGATACGCAGTATTTT CASSLQGITDTQYF
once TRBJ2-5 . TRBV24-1 TGTGCCACCGCCGAGGGGGAGGCCCAAGAGACCCAGTACTTC CATAEGEAQETQYF
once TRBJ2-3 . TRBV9 TGTGCCAGCAGCAGGACCATAGGGCCCGGCACAGATACGCAGTATTTT CASSRTIGPGTDTQYF
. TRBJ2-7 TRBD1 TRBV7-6 TGTGCCAGCAGCCAGACAGGGGACGAGCAGTACTTC CASSQTGDEQYF
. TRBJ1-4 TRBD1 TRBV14 TGTGCCAGCAGCCCCGTGGGACAGGCAACTAATGAAAAACTGTTTTTT CASSPVGQATNEKLFF
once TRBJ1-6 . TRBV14 TGTGCCAGCAGCACCGGGATTAAAATTACACCCCTCCACTTT CASSTGIKITPLHF
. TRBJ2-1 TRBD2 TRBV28 TGTGCCAGCAGTCGTAGCGGGAGGGGCTCCTACAATGAGCAGTTCTTC CASSRSGRGSYNEQFF
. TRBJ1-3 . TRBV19 TGTGCCAGTAGTCCGGGACGGCAGCTCGCCATATATTTT CASSPGRQLAIYF
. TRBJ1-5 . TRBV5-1 TGCGCCAGCAGCTTGGACGGGTCAGACCAGCCCCAGCATTTT CASSLDGSDQPQHF
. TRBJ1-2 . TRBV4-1 TGCGCCAGTCAAGGGGAGCTGGGCTACACCTTC CASQGELGYTF
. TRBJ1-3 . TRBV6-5 TGTGCCAGCGGACTCTCTGGAAACACCATATATTTT CASGLSGNTIYF
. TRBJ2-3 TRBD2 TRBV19 TGTGCCAGTAATAGCGGGAGGCCAACAGATACGCAGTATTTT CASNSGRPTDTQYF
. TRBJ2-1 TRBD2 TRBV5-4 TGTGCCAGCAGCTCCCGGACTAGCGGGAGGAAAAATGAGCAGTTCTTC CASSSRTSGRKNEQFF
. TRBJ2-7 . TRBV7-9 TGTGCCAGCAGCTTCGGCAGGGATGAGCAGTACTTC CASSFGRDEQYF
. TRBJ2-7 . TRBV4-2 TGTGCCAGCAGCCAAATCGGGGCAGGGGAGATCTACGAGCAGTACTTC CASSQIGAGEIYEQYF
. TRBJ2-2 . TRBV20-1 TGCAGTGCTAGAGCAACCGGGGAGCTGTTTTTT CSARATGELFF
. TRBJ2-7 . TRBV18 TGTGCCAGCTCCCGGTTGGGGGGTCGGTACGAGCAGTACTTC CASSRLGGRYEQYF